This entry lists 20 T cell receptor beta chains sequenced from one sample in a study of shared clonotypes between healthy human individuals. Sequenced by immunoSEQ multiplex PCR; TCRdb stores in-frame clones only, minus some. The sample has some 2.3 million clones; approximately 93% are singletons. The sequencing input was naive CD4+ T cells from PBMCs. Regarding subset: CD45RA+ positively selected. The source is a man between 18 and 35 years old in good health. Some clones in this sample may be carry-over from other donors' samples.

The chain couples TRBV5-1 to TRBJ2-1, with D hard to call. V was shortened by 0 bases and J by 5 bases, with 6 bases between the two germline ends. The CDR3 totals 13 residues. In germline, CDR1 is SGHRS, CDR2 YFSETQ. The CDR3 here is CASSLEVNNEQFF. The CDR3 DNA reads TGCGCCAGCAGCTTGGAGGTAAACAATGAGCAGTTCTTC.

This CDR3 is CAISGTAEGEKLFF. CDR3 coding DNA: TGTGCCATCAGTGGGACAGCCGAAGGGGAAAAACTGTTTTTT. The chain carries TRBV10-3 and TRBJ1-4, with D maybe TRBD1 (6 bases). V was pared by 4 bases and J by 8 bases, with 14 bases between. This CDR3 has 14 residues. CDR1 and CDR2 from the germline V gene are ENHRY and SYGVKD.

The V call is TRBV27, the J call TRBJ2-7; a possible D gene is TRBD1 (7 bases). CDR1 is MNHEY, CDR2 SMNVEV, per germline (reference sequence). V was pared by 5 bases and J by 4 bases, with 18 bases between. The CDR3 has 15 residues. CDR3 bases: TGTGCCAGCAGTAGGGGGAAGGAGGGGGCTTACGAGCAGTACTTC. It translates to CASSRGKEGAYEQYF.

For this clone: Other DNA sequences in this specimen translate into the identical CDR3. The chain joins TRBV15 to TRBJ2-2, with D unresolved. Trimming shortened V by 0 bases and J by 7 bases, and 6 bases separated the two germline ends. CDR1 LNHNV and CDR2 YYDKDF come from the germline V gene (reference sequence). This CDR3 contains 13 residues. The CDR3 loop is CATSRDPSGELFF. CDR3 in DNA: TGTGCCACCAGCAGAGATCCCAGCGGGGAGCTGTTTTTT.

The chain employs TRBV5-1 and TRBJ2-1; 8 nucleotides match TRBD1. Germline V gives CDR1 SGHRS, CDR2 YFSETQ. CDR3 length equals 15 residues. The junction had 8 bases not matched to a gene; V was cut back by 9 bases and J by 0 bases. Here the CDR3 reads CATGTGHSSYNEQFF. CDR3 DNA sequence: TGCGCCACGGGGACAGGACACAGCTCCTACAATGAGCAGTTCTTC.

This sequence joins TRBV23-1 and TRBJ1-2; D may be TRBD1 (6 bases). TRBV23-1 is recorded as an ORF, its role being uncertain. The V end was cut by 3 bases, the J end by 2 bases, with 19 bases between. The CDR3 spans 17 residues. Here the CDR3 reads CASSHPKGGHTNYGYTF. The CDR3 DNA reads TGCGCCAGCAGTCATCCGAAAGGGGGACACACCAACTATGGCTACACCTTC.

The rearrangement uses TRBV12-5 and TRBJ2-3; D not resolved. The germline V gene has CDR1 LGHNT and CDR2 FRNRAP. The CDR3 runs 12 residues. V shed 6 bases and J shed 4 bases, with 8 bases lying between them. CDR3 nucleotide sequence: TGTGCTAGTGGCCCAGACCCAGATACGCAGTATTTT. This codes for CASGPDPDTQYF.

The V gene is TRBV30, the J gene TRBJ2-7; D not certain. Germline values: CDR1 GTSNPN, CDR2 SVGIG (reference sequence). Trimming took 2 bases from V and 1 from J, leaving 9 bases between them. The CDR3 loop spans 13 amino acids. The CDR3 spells CAWSLAGSYEQYF. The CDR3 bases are TGTGCCTGGAGTCTGGCCGGATCCTACGAGCAGTACTTC.

The CDR3 protein is CASSLQVGDYNEQFF. The DNA for the CDR3 is TGCGCCAGCAGCCTACAAGTCGGGGATTACAATGAGCAGTTCTTC. The chain employs TRBV10-1 and TRBJ2-1, with D possibly TRBD2 on 5 matching bases. The germline gives CDR1 WNHNN, CDR2 SYGVQD (reference sequence). Trimming left V 6 bases short and J 4 bases short, with 16 bases between. CDR3 size: 15 residues.

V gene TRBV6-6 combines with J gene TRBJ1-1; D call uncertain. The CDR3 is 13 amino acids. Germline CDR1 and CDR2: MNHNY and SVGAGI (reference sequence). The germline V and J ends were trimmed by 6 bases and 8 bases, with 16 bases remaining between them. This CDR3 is CASSQDPVPEAFF. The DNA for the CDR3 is TGTGCCAGCAGCCAGGACCCGGTGCCGGAAGCTTTCTTT.

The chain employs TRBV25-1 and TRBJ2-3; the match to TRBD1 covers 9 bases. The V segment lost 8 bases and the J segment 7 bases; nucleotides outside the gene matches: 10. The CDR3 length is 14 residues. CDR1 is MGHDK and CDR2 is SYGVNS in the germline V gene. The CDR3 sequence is CASLTPGQGYTQYF. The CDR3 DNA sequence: TGTGCCAGCCTTACCCCGGGACAGGGCTATACGCAGTATTTT.

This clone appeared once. The CDR3 DNA is TGTGCCAGCAGTGTCAAAAAACGACCCTCTGGGGCCAACGTCCTGACTTTC. Its protein product is CASSVKKRPSGANVLTF. The chain couples TRBV6-1 to TRBJ2-6, with no clear D. This CDR3 comprises 17 residues. V dropped 4 bases and J dropped 0 bases, with 13 bases sitting between them. Germline V gives CDR1 MNHNS, CDR2 SASEGT.

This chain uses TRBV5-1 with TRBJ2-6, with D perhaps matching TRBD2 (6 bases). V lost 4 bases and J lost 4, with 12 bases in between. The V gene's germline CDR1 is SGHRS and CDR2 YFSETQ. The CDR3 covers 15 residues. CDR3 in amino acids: CASSPGGKGANVLTF. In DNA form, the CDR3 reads TGCGCCAGCAGCCCTGGAGGGAAGGGGGCCAACGTCCTGACTTTC.

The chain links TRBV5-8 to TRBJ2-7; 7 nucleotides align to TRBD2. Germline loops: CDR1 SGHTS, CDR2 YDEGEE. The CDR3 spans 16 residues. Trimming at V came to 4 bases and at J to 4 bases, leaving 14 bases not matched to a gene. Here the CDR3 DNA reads TGTGCCAGCAGCGTCTTAGGGGAGGGGAACATGTACGAGCAGTACTTC. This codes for CASSVLGEGNMYEQYF.

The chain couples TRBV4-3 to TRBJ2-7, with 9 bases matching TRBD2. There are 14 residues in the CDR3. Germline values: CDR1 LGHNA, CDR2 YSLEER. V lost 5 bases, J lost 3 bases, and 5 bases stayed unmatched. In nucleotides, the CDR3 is TGCGCCAGCAGCAAAGTAGCGGGAGTCTACGAGCAGTACTTC. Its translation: CASSKVAGVYEQYF.

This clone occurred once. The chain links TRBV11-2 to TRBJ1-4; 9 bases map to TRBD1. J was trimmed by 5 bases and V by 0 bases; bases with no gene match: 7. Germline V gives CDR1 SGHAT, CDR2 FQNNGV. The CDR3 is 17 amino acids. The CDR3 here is CASSLDYRGRVNEKLFF. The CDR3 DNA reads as TGTGCCAGCAGCTTAGATTACAGGGGGCGGGTAAATGAAAAACTGTTTTTT.

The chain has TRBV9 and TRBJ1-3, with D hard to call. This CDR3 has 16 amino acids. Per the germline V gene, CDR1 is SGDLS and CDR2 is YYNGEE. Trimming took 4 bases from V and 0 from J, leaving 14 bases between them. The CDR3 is CASSTQQTYSGNTIYF. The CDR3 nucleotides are TGTGCCAGCAGCACCCAACAGACGTACTCTGGAAACACCATATATTTT.

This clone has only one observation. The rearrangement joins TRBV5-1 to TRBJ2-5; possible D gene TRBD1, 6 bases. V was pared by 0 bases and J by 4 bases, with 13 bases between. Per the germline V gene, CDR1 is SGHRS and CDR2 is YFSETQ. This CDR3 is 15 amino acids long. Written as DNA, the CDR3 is TGCGCCAGCAGCTTGGCTCAGGGGTCTAGAGAGACCCAGTACTTC. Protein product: CASSLAQGSRETQYF.

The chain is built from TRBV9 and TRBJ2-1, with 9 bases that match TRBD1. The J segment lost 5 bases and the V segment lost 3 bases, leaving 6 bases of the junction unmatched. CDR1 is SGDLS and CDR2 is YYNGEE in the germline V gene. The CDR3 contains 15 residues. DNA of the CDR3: TGTGCCAGCAGCGCCGGGACAGGGATCGACAATGAGCAGTTCTTC. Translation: CASSAGTGIDNEQFF.

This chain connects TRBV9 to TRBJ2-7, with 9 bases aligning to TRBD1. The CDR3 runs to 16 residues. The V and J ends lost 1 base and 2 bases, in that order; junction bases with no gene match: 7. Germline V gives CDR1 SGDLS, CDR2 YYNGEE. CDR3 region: CASSVSVTGGPYEQYF. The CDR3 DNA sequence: TGTGCCAGCAGCGTAAGCGTGACAGGGGGTCCCTACGAGCAGTACTTC.